These 5 T cell receptor beta chains originate from one sample sequenced in a study of T cell responses to AZD1222 COVID-19 vaccine. The method was immunoSEQ multiplex PCR; TCRdb's version includes in-frame clones alone and lacks a portion of them. Counted here are around 160,000 clones, about 92% occurring once; the ten biggest clones make up around 1.9%. Source: peripheral blood, taken on day 0 of AZD1222 vaccination. The receptors shown here come from an adult in good health.

The V call is TRBV5-8, the J call TRBJ1-2, with a possible D match to TRBD1 (6 bases). With 4 bases removed from V and 4 bases from J, the gap between germline ends came to 11 bases. Germline V gene lookup returns CDR1 SGHTS and CDR2 YDEGEE. The CDR3 spans 13 residues. In nucleotides, the CDR3 is TGTGCCAGCAGCCGCTCGGACAGCTATGGCTACACCTTC. Protein product: CASSRSDSYGYTF.

The V and J genes are TRBV7-7 and TRBJ2-1; TRBD1 matches at 7 bases. After removal of 5 bases from V and 9 bases from J, the junction contained 4 bases not matched to a gene. Germline CDR1 reads SSHAT; CDR2 reads FNYEAQ (reference sequence). The CDR3 spans 12 residues. DNA of the CDR3: TGTGCCAGCAGCCGCCCAGGGGGTGAGCAGTTCTTC. Translating it yields CASSRPGGEQFF.

The chain employs TRBV12-3 or TRBV12-4 and TRBJ1-1; 8 nucleotides align to TRBD1. Germline trimming cut 5 bases from V and 4 bases from J; bases unmatched to any gene: 3. The CDR3 is 13 residues long. CDR3: CASSRQGPTEAFF. In DNA, the CDR3 is TGTGCCAGCAGTCGACAGGGGCCCACTGAAGCTTTCTTT.

The chain combines TRBV5-1 with TRBJ2-7; TRBD1 agrees at 8 bases. Germline lookup yields CDR1 SGHRS and CDR2 YFSETQ. The CDR3 loop spans 14 amino acids. With 4 bases clipped from V and 1 base from J, the junction kept 4 bases outside the gene matches. The CDR3 region has the DNA TGCGCCAGCAGCACCGGGACAGGATCCTACGAGCAGTACTTC. This gives the protein CASSTGTGSYEQYF.

The chain links TRBV2 to TRBJ2-1; tentatively, D is TRBD2 (6 bases). Trimming took off 7 bases at V and 2 bases at J, with 12 bases between the two ends. From germline, CDR1 is SNHLY and CDR2 FYNNEI. The CDR3 has 14 residues. CDR3: CASMAGITYNEQFF. Here the CDR3 DNA reads TGTGCCAGCATGGCGGGGATTACCTACAATGAGCAGTTCTTC.